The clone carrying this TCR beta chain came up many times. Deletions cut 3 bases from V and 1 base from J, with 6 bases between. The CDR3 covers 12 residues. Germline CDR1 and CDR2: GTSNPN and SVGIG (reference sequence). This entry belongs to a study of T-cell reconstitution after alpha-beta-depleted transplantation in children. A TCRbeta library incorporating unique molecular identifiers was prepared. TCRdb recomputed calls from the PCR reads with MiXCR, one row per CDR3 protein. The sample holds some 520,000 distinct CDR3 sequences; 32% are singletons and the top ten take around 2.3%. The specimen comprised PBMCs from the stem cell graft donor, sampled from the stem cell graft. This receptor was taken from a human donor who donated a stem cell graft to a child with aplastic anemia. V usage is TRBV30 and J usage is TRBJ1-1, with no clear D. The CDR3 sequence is CAWSRANTEAFF. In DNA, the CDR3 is TGTGCCTGGAGCCGGGCGAACACTGAAGCTTTCTTT. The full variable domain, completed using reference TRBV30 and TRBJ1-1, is SQTIHQWPATLVQPVGSPLSLECTVEGTSNPNLYWYRQAAGRGLQLLFYSVGIGQISSEVPQNLSASRPQDRQFILSSKKLLLSDSGFYLCAWSRANTEAFFGQGTRLTVV.